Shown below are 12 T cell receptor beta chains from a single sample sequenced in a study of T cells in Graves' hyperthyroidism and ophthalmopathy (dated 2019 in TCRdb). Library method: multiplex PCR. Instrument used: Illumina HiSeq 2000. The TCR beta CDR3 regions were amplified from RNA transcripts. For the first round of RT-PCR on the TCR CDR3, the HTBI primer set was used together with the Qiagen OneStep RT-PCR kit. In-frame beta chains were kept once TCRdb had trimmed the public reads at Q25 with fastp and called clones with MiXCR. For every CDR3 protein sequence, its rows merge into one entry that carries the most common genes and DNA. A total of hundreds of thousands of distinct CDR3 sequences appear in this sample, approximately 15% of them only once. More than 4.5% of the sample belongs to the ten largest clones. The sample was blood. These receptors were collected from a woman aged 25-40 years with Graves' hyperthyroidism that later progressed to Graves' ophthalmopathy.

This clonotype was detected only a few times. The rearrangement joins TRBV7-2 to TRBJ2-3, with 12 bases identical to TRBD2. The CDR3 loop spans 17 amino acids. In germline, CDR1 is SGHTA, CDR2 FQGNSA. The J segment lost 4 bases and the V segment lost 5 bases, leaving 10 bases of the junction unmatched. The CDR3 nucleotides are TGTGCCAGCAGCGCCGGGACTAGCGGGCGATGGGCAGATACGCAGTATTTT. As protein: CASSAGTSGRWADTQYF.

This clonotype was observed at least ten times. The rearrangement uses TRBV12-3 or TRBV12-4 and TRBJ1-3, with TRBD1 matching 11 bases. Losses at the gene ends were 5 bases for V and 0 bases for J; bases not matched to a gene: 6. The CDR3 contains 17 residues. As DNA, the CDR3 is TGTGCCAGCAGTAGGGGACAGGGGGGCCGCTCTGGAAACACCATATATTTT. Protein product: CASSRGQGGRSGNTIYF.

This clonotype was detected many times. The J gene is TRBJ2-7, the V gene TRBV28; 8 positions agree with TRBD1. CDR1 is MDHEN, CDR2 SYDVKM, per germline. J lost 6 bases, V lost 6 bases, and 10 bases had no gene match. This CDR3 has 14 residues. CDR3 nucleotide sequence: TGTGCCAGCAGGAATCAGGGGGCGAGTAGCGAGCAGTACTTC. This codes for CASRNQGASSEQYF. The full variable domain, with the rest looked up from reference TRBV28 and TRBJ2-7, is DVKVTQSSRYLVKRTGEKVFLECVQDMDHENMFWYRQDPGLGLRLIYFSYDVKMKEKGDIPEGYSVSREKKERFSLILESASTNQTSMYLCASRNQGASSEQYFGPGTRLTVT.

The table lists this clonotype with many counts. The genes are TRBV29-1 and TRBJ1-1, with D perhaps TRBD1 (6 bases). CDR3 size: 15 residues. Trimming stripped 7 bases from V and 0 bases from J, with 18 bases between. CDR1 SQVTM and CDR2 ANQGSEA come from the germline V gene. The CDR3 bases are TGCAGCGCGGCACGAGGGGGAGAGATGAACACTGAAGCTTTCTTT. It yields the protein CSAARGGEMNTEAFF.

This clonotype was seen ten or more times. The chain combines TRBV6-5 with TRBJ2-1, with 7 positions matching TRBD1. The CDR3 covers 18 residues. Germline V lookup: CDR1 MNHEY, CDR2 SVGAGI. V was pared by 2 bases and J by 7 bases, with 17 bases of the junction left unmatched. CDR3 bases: TGTGCCAGCAGTTACAGATTCGTCGGCAGGGGGTTCGGAAATGAGCAGTTCTTC. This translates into CASSYRFVGRGFGNEQFF.

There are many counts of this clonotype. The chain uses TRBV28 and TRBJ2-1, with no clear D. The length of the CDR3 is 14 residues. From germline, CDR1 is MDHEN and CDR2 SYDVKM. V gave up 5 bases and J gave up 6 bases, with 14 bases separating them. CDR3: CASSHGGVANEQFF. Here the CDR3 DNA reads TGTGCCAGCAGTCACGGTGGGGTGGCCAATGAGCAGTTCTTC.

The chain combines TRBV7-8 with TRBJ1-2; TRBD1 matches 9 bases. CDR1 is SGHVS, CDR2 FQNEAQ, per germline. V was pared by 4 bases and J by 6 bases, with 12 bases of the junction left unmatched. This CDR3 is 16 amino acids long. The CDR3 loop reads CASSWPGQGFSDGYTF. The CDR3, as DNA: TGTGCCAGCAGCTGGCCGGGACAGGGTTTTTCGGATGGCTACACCTTC.

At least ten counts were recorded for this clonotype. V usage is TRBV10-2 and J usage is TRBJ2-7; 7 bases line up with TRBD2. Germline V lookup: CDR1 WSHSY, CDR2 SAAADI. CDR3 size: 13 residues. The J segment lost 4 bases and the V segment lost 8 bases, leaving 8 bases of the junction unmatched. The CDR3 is CASFGGRGYEQYF. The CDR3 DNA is TGCGCCAGCTTCGGCGGGAGAGGGTACGAGCAGTACTTC.

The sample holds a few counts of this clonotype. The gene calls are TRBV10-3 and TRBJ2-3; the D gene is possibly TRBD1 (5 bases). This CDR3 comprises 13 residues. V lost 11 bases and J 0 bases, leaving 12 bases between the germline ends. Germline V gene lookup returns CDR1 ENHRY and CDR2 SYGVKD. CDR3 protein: CASRVTSTDTQYF. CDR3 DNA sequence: TGTGCCTCCAGGGTAACTAGCACAGATACGCAGTATTTT.

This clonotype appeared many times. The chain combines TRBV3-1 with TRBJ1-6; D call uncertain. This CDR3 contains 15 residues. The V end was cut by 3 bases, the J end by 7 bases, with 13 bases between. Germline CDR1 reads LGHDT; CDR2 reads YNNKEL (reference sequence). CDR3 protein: CASSQVFDWNSPLHF. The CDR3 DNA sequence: TGTGCCAGCAGCCAGGTGTTCGATTGGAATTCACCCCTCCACTTT.

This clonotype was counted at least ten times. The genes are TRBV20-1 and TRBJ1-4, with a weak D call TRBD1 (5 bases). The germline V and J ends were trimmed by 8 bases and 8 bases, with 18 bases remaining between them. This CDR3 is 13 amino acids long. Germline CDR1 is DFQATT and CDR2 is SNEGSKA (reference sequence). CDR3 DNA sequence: TGCAGTTCACTAGGGGCAGGAGGCGAAAAACTGTTTTTT. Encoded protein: CSSLGAGGEKLFF.

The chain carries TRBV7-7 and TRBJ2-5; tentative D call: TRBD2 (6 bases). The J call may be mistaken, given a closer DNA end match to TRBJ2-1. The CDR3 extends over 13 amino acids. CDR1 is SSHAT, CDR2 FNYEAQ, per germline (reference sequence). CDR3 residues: CARSLTSLETQFF. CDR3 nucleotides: TGTGCTAGAAGCTTAACTAGCTTAGAGACCCAGTTCTTC.